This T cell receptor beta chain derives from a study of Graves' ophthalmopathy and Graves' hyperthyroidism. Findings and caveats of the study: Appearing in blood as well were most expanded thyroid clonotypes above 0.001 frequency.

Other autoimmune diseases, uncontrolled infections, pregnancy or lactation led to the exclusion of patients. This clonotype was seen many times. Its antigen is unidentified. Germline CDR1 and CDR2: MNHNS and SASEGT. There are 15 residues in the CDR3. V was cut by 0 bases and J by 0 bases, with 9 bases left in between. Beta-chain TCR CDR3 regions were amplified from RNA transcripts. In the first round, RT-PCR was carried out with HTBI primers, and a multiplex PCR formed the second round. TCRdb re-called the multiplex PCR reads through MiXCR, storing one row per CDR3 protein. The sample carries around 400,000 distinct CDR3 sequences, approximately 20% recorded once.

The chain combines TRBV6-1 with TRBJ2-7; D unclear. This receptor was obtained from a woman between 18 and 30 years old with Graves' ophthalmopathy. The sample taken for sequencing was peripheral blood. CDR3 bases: TGTGCCAGCAGTGAAGCGCTAGGGCTCTCCTACGAGCAGTACTTC. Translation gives CASSEALGLSYEQYF.